This is a list of T cell receptor beta chains from one sample in a study of T cells in Graves' hyperthyroidism and ophthalmopathy. MiXCR, run by TCRdb on the multiplex PCR reads, gives a single entry per CDR3 protein. In the table there are roughly 500,000 distinct CDR3 sequences, approximately 44% of which are singletons. The specimen was peripheral blood or thyroid tissue (not recorded which). All receptors come from an adult woman with Graves' disease, either hyperthyroidism or ophthalmopathy (not recorded which). CDR3s include the opening cysteine and the closing phenylalanine or tryptophan. Each record gives: D gene, J gene, clone size, V gene, CDR3 protein, CDR3 DNA. D genes are given only for firm matches. The size field is filled for only some rows; it gives once, few, many or a size class.

>NA|TRBJ1-5|NA|TRBV2
CASGNQPQHF
TGCGCCAGCGGGAATCAGCCCCAGCATTTT
>NA|TRBJ1-1|many|TRBV5-6
CASSLYPGRNTEAFF
TGTGCCAGCAGCTTGTACCCAGGGCGGAACACTGAAGCTTTCTTT
>TRBD1|TRBJ2-6|NA|TRBV7-3
CASSSSGGRGETF
TGTGCCAGCAGCTCATCAGGGGGTCGAGGAGAGACTTTC
>TRBD1|TRBJ2-5|NA|TRBV7-9
CASSLGLTGSETQYF
TGTGCCAGCAGCTTAGGTCTGACAGGGTCAGAGACCCAGTACTTC
>NA|TRBJ2-2|many|TRBV5-1
CASSLSGPGTGELFF
TGCGCCAGCAGCTTGTCCGGACCGGGGACCGGGGAGCTGTTTTTT
>NA|TRBJ1-1|few|TRBV12-3/TRBV12-4
CASTLGRYTEAFF
TGTGCCAGCACCTTGGGGCGGTACACTGAAGCTTTCTTT
>NA|TRBJ1-3|NA|TRBV20-1
CSAGAGGSGNTIYF
TGCAGTGCTGGAGCAGGTGGCTCTGGAAACACCATATATTTT
>TRBD1|TRBJ1-1|few|TRBV25-1
CASTTFNYRGTEAFF
TGTGCCAGCACGACTTTCAATTACAGGGGTACTGAAGCTTTCTTT
>TRBD1|TRBJ2-2|few|TRBV6-6
CASSLPDREDTGELFF
TGTGCCAGCAGCTTGCCGGACAGGGAGGACACCGGGGAGCTGTTTTTT
>TRBD1|TRBJ1-5|many|TRBV12-3/TRBV12-4
CASRGQGYNQPQHF
TGTGCCAGCAGAGGACAGGGGTACAATCAGCCCCAGCATTTT
>NA|TRBJ1-1|many|TRBV7-3
CASSMTGGTEAFF
TGTGCCAGCAGCATGACTGGGGGAACTGAAGCTTTCTTT
>NA|TRBJ1-2|many|TRBV5-1
CASSPVTGAEPNYGYTF
TGCGCCAGCAGCCCGGTCACGGGGGCAGAACCTAACTATGGCTACACCTTC
>NA|TRBJ1-1|NA|TRBV15
CATSRDEGRVGDTEAFF
TGTGCCACCAGCAGAGATGAGGGCAGGGTCGGGGACACTGAAGCTTTCTTT
>TRBD2|TRBJ2-7|once|TRBV5-1
CASSPDPSRGGGEQYF
TGCGCCAGCAGCCCAGACCCGTCTCGCGGGGGGGGCGAGCAGTACTTC
>NA|TRBJ2-7|NA|TRBV9
CASSVAGLEQYF
TGTGCCAGCAGCGTGGCAGGGCTCGAGCAGTACTTC
>NA|TRBJ1-5|many|TRBV2
CASSERVGQPQHF
TGTGCCAGCAGTGAAAGGGTAGGACAGCCCCAGCATTTT
>NA|TRBJ1-4|NA|TRBV30
CALGGAGGRVEKLFF
TGTGCCCTGGGTGGGGCAGGAGGGCGAGTCGAAAAACTGTTTTTT